This section outlines one TCR beta chain sequence together with its context. Its antigen is still unknown. The data derive from a study of beta chain features in type 1 diabetes. On average, the one heparinised blood draw given by each donor was 90 to 150 mL. Since all of the isolated RNA was reverse transcribed, expressed TCRB transcripts were what got sequenced. TCRdb's copy holds only in-frame clones and misses some; the assay was immunoSEQ multiplex PCR. Found here are under 400,000 clones, roughly 12% of them singletons; the top ten hold 0.017%. This CDR3 is built from 15 residues. The V and J ends lost 5 bases and 9 bases, in that order; junction bases with no gene match: 12. Germline V CDR1 and CDR2: MNHNY, SVGAGI (reference sequence). Study-wide findings and caveats: Researchers cautioned that cDNA sequencing could over-represent cells with high TCR expression. Naive, central memory and Treg TCRB repertoires appeared more alike in patients than in healthy donors. Moderate yet significant TCRB CDR3 shortening was seen in Type 1 diabetes patients in all four CD4+ subsets.

The clonotype originates from a man aged 18 to 29 in good health. The J gene is TRBJ1-5, the V gene TRBV6-6; 8 nucleotides align to TRBD1. Specimen: naive CD4+ T cells from blood. Here the CDR3 reads CASSLGQGWLPPQHF. The CDR3 DNA reads TGTGCCAGCAGTCTTGGACAGGGATGGTTGCCGCCCCAGCATTTT.